This T cell receptor beta chain was sequenced for a study of T cell repertoires in cytomegalovirus infection. Looking at the study overall: Both CMV infection and a matching HLA type were indicated by public TCR beta signatures.

For this clonotype: Its target is not known.

General study results and limits: The cumulative frequency of public TCR beta families identified carriers of CMV plus the relevant HLA. It was HLA-C-restricted CMV-specific TCR beta clonotypes that dominated the response ex vivo.

TCRdb reanalysed the reads using MiXCR and keeps one entry per CDR3 protein. This table has about 360,000 distinct CDR3 sequences, 15% to 20% appearing once. The CDR3 spans 13 residues. V was trimmed by 3 bases and J by 0 bases, leaving 5 bases between them. CDR1 and CDR2 (germline): KGHDR, SFDVKD. This clonotype was sampled from a human donor in good health (CMV status not recorded). Some clones in this sample may be carry-over from other donors' samples. The gene calls are TRBV24-1 and TRBJ2-7; weak D call: TRBD1 (5 bases). Sequencing was done on a sample of PBMCs. The CDR3 spells CATSDGHSYEQYF. CDR3 sequence (DNA): TGTGCCACCAGTGATGGACACTCCTACGAGCAGTACTTC.